This TCR delta chain was sequenced in a study of Vδ1+ human thymocytes. Study-level points and caveats: Thymic TRG and TRD repertoires appeared highly polyclonal, with Gaussian CDR3 length distributions. Unlike peripheral blood Vdelta1+ controls, thymic delta-chain sequences included approximately 21% Vdelta2 and few Vdelta3. Bulk data may be misread because of unexpected Vdelta2 sequences.

After alphabeta T cell depletion, CD3+ Vdelta1+ Vdelta2- thymocytes were sorted. Sorted Vdelta1+ thymocytes were about 97% to 99.6% pure. This clone was seen a handful of times. What it binds is not known. Compared with germline, one end of the junction differs, possibly owing to a read error. The germline CDR1 and CDR2 sequences are TSWWSYY and QGS. The CDR3 is made up of 20 amino acids. Sequences come from RNA converted to cDNA by reverse transcription. CDR3 amplicons came from multiplex PCR with pooled V-gene forward and constant-region reverse primers. TCRdb called clones anew from the multiplex PCR reads with CATT. The sample includes about 55,000 delta-chain clones, approximately 15% of them seen just once.

The gene calls are TRDV1 and TRDJ1; the match to TRDD3 covers 9 bases. What was sequenced was Vdelta1+ gamma-delta thymocytes from the thymus. Subset in this sample: FACS-sorted CD3+ TCRalphabeta- TCRVdelta1+ TCRVdelta2- thymocytes. This receptor was identified in a boy younger than two who had congenital heart surgery. CDR3 coding DNA: TGTGCTCTTGGGGAGAGTCTCCGGGAAAAGGGGATACGTAGCACCGATAGACTCATCTTT. This codes for CALGESLREKGIRSTDRLIF.